This T cell receptor (beta chain) derives from a study of cytomegalovirus exposure and HLA in healthy donors. The repertoire was sequenced with immunoSEQ multiplex PCR; TCRdb's copy has only in-frame clones and lacks some. Of about 65,000 clones detected, roughly 94% appear once; the ten largest clones hold about 4.1%. The CDR3 is made up of 16 amino acids. Concerning this clone itself: Its antigen is unknown.

General observations from the study: One later analysis, an examination of the approximately 130 validation repertoires, found that first-cohort TCR clusters tended to co-occur in them. The study flagged approximately 180 TCR beta chains as cytomegalovirus-associated. It was reported that the classifier diagnosed cytomegalovirus status with high specificity and sensitivity in both the original and validation cohorts.

Among the approximately 130 subjects of the validation cohort, separate from the roughly 670-subject first cohort, were the donors. The clonotype originates from a man between 18 and 35 years old in good health and CMV-seropositive. The specimen sequenced was PBMCs. The chain is built from TRBV21-1 and TRBJ2-7; the table's D call, TRBD2, has no DNA check behind it. TRBV21-1 is a pseudogene locus. CDR3 region: CASSKKGLAGAYEQYF. The CDR3 bases are TGTGCCAGCAGCAAAAAAGGACTAGCGGGAGCCTACGAGCAGTACTTC.